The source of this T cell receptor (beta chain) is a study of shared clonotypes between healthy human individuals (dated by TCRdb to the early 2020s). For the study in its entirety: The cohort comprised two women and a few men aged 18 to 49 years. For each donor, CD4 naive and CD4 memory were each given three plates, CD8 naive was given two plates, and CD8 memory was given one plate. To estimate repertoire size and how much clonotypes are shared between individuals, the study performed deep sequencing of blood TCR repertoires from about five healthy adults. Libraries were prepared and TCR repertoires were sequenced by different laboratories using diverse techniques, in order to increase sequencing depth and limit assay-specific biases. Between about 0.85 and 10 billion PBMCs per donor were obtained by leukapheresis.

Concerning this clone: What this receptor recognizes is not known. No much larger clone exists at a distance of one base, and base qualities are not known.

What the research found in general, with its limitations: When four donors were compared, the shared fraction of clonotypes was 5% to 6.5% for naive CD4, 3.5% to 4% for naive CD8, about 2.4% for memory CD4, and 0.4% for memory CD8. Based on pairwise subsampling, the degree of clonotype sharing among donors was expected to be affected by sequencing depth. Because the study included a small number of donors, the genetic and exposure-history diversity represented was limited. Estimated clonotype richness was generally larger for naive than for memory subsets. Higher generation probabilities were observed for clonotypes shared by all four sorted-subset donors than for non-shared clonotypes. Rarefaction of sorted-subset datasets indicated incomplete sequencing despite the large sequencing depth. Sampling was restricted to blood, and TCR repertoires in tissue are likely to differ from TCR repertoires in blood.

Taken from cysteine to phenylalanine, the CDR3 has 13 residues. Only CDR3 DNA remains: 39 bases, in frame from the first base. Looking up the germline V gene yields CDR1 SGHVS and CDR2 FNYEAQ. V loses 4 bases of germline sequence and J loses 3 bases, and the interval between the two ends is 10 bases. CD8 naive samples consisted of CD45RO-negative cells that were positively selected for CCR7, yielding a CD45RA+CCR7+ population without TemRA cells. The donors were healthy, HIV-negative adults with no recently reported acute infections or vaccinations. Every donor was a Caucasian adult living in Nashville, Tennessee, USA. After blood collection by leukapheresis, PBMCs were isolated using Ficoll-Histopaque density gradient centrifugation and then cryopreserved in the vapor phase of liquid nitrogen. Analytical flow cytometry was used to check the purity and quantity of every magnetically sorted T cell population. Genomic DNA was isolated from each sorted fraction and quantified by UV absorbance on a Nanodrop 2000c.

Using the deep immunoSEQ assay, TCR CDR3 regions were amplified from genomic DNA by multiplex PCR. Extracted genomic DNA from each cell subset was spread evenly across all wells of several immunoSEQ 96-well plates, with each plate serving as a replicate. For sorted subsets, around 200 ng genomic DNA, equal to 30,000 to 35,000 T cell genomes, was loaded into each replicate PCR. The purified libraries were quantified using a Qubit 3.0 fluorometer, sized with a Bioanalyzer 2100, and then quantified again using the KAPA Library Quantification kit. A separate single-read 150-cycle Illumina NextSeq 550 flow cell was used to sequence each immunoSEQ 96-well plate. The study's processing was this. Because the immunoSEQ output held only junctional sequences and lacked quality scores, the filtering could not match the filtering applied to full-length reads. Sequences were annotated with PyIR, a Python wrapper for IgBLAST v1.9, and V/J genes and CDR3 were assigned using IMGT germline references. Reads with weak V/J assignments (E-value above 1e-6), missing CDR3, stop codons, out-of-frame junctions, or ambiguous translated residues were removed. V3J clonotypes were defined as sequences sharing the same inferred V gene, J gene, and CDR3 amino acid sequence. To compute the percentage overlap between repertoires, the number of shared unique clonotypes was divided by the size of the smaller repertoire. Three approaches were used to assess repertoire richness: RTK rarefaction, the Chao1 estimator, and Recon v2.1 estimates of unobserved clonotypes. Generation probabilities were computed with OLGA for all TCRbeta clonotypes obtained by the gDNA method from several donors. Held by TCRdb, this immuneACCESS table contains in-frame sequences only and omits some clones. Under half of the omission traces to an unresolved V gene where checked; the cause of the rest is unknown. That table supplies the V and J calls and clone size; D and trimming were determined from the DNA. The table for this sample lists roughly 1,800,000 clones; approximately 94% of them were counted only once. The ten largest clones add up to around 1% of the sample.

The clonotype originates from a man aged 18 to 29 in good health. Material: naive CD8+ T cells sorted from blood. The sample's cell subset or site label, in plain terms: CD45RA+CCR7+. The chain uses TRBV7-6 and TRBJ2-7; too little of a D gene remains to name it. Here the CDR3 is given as CASSSGNYYEQYF. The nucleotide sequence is TGTGCCAGCAGCTCAGGAAATTACTACGAGCAGTACTTC. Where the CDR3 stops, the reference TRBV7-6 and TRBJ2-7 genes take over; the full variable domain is GAGVSQSPRYKVTKRGQDVALRCDPISGHVSLYWYRQALGQGPEFLTYFNYEAQQDKSGLPNDRFSAERPEGSISTLTIQRTEQRDSAMYRCASSSGNYYEQYFGPGTRLTVT.